This paragraph covers one T cell receptor beta chain sequence. This receptor's antigen is unknown. The input lacks base qualities; no much larger clone sits a single base away. The CDR3 measures 15 amino acids from cysteine to phenylalanine. The entry retains the CDR3 DNA only, 45 bases that are in frame from base 1. V has 3 bases trimmed and J has 8 bases trimmed; junction bases matching no gene number 9. From the germline V gene (reference sequence), CDR1 is LNHDA and CDR2 is SQIVND. The record originates from a study of T cells in Graves' hyperthyroidism and ophthalmopathy (dated by TCRdb to 2018 to 2020). In terms of the full investigation: Peripheral blood samples were taken at the time of initial diagnosis, prior to any treatment. The study also compared thyroid tissue and blood T-cell repertoires from more than five Graves' hyperthyroidism patients. For training and testing, the roughly 93 patients in the discovery cohort were randomly divided in a 7:3 ratio. TCR V-J signatures able to tell the groups apart were searched for in a discovery cohort of 100 patients, of whom more than 40 had Graves' ophthalmopathy and 55 to 65 had stable Graves' hyperthyroidism. An independent validation cohort of fewer than 20 hyperthyroidism patients and 17 patients who later progressed to ophthalmopathy tested prospective prediction of ophthalmopathy. After sampling, hyperthyroidism patients received methimazole starting at 30 mg daily, and ophthalmopathy patients received high-dose intravenous methylprednisolone. TCR Vbeta CDR3 sequencing of some 140 peripheral blood samples (43 ophthalmopathy, some 75 hyperthyroidism and around 17 progressor patients) is reported in the paper.

The TCR beta CDR3 regions were amplified from the RNA transcripts. The first round of RT-PCR for the TCR CDR3 was performed with the HTBI primer set and the Qiagen OneStep RT-PCR kit. Libraries were constructed in a second round of multiplex PCR, after which size selection and purification were performed. Sequencing of the libraries was done on an Illumina HiSeq2000 using paired-end 100 bp reads. As for how the authors treated the data: Raw data were processed with SOAPnuke, discarding reads with adapters, uncalled bases, mean Phred below 15, or no exact constant-primer or identifier match. High-quality paired reads were merged using COPE v1.2.5, and each unique nucleotide sequence was defined as a clonotype. MiTCR v1.1 was used to align the clonotypes against IMGT TRBV, TRBD and TRBJ reference segments. Analysis was restricted to V-J combinations with a frequency above 0.0001, which covered approximately 99% of repertoires. The TCS score was defined as the ratio of F50 (clonal expansion) to E x V (chaos), calculated using BLOSUM62-based TCRdist between CDR3 peptides within each V-J. Welch's t-statistics and random forest reduced 500 to 550 V-J features to around 14, which were used in a naive Bayes classifier (R e1071). TCRdb redid the processing of the public reads, applying fastp at Q25 and MiXCR, and retained in-frame beta chains. Each CDR3 protein gets just one entry, which takes the most common genes and DNA from the rows behind it. The V and J calls shown here were made by TCRdb, not taken from the authors' results. The sample yields 550,000 to 600,000 distinct CDR3 sequences; about a sixth were counted once. The ten largest clonotypes hold approximately 20% of the sample.

Summary of the overall study and its limitations: Sample size was not statistically predetermined, and blinding of investigators to group allocation was not performed. A model built on a 13 V-J signature distinguished ophthalmopathy from stable hyperthyroidism, reaching approximately 89% sensitivity and under 84% specificity in cross-validation and 80%/75% in testing. In validation, the model predicted progression to ophthalmopathy a median of 6.5 months before onset, with 65% to 71% sensitivity and about 75% specificity. Most expanded thyroid clonotypes (frequency above 0.001) were also detected in blood, a finding suggesting that blood repertoires may reflect thyroid immune responses.

Stable Graves' hyperthyroidism was defined as no progression to ophthalmopathy during 18 months of follow-up. Hyperthyroidism patients were newly diagnosed, with disease duration under 2 months, and aged 18 to 65 years. Exclusion was applied to patients with uncontrolled infections, other autoimmune diseases, pregnancy or lactation. Diagnoses relied on clinical symptoms, serum thyroxine and TRAb, thyroid ultrasound and orbital computed tomography. PBMCs were isolated from around 10 ml of fresh peripheral blood by Ficoll-Paque density gradient centrifugation. Total RNA was extracted with Trizol reagent, and quality was checked on an Agilent 2100 Bioanalyzer.

This sequence uses TRBV19 and TRBJ2-1, with 8 bases matching TRBD2. The source is a woman aged 18-35 years with Graves' hyperthyroidism. The sample taken for sequencing was blood. The CDR3 reads CASSIPSGRPYEQFF. The nucleotides read TGTGCCAGTAGTATTCCCAGCGGGAGACCCTATGAGCAGTTCTTC.